A selection of T cell receptor beta chains follows, all from one sample in a study of T cells in Graves' hyperthyroidism and ophthalmopathy. TCRdb redid the calling of the multiplex PCR reads with MiXCR, one entry per CDR3 protein. Of hundreds of thousands of distinct CDR3 sequences detected, under 25% appear once; the ten largest clones hold about 34%. The sequencing input was blood. These receptors came from a man younger than 45 with Graves' ophthalmopathy. Each CDR3 is given with its conserved first and last residue. Fields, in order: clone size, CDR3 length, V gene, J gene, D gene, CDR3 protein, CDR3 DNA. D genes are given only for firm matches. Size tells how often a clone was seen (once, few, many) or the class of an expanded clone, and some rows leave it out.

many,16,TRBV11-2,TRBJ2-1,.,CASSPGGRGWYNEQFF,TGTGCCAGCAGCCCAGGGGGGAGGGGCTGGTACAATGAGCAGTTCTTC
many,14,TRBV2,TRBJ1-5,.,CASSEEQGGQPQHF,TGTGCCAGCAGTGAGGAACAGGGCGGGCAGCCCCAGCATTTT
.,14,TRBV6-1,TRBJ2-1,TRBD1,CASSLQGAGGEQFF,TGTGCCAGCAGTCTCCAGGGGGCTGGGGGGGAGCAGTTCTTC
many,15,TRBV20-1,TRBJ2-3,TRBD2,CSASGLAGVWDTQYF,TGCAGTGCTTCGGGACTAGCGGGAGTGTGGGATACGCAGTATTTT
.,13,TRBV20-1,TRBJ1-1,.,CSGEGRLNTEAFF,TGCAGTGGAGAGGGACGGTTGAACACTGAAGCTTTCTTT
few,14,TRBV28,TRBJ2-5,TRBD1,CASRSGQVQETQYF,TGTGCCAGCAGGTCGGGACAGGTCCAAGAGACCCAGTACTTC
.,15,TRBV11-2,TRBJ2-1,TRBD1,CASSLYRGDRREQFF,TGTGCCAGCAGCCTCTACAGGGGGGACCGGAGGGAGCAGTTCTTC
.,14,TRBV12-3/TRBV12-4,TRBJ2-1,.,CASSPRTVTNEQFF,TGTGCCAGCAGTCCCCGGACTGTCACCAATGAGCAGTTCTTC
many,14,TRBV7-9,TRBJ2-3,TRBD2,CASLAGGPTDTQYF,TGTGCCAGCTTAGCGGGAGGTCCCACAGATACGCAGTATTTT
.,14,TRBV27,TRBJ2-7,.,CASSLLSGNYEQYF,TGTGCCAGCAGTTTACTCTCAGGGAACTACGAGCAGTACTTC
many,13,TRBV28,TRBJ1-2,.,CASSFRDNYGYTF,TGTGCCAGCAGTTTTCGGGATAACTATGGCTACACCTTC
few,15,TRBV6-5,TRBJ2-1,.,CASSYRQSSYNEQFF,TGTGCCAGCAGTTACCGGCAGAGCTCCTACAATGAGCAGTTCTTC
.,16,TRBV19,TRBJ1-5,.,CASSTRTSYSNQPQHF,TGTGCCAGTAGTACCCGCACAAGTTATAGCAATCAGCCCCAGCATTTT
few,15,TRBV20-1,TRBJ2-5,.,CSALAGYVGGETQYF,TGCAGTGCCCTGGCTGGTTATGTCGGGGGAGAGACCCAGTACTTC
few,14,TRBV5-6,TRBJ2-1,TRBD2,CASSPPGTSHEQFF,TGTGCCAGCAGCCCACCCGGGACTAGCCATGAGCAGTTCTTC
.,12,TRBV5-1,TRBJ2-1,.,CASSLNGDEQFF,TGCGCCAGCAGCTTGAACGGGGATGAGCAGTTCTTC
few,16,TRBV7-8,TRBJ1-4,.,CASSLAWGATNEKLFF,TGTGCCAGCAGCTTAGCTTGGGGGGCAACTAATGAAAAACTGTTTTTT
few,16,TRBV6-1,TRBJ2-7,TRBD1,CASSDRDRGFRREQYF,TGTGCCAGCAGTGACCGGGACAGGGGTTTCCGGCGCGAGCAGTACTTC
many,13,TRBV20-1,TRBJ2-5,.,CSARLRSSETQYF,TGCAGTGCTAGGCTGAGATCGTCAGAGACCCAGTACTTC
many,13,TRBV18,TRBJ1-1,.,CASSPVGGTEAFF,TGTGCCAGCTCACCGGTAGGGGGCACTGAAGCTTTCTTT
few,17,TRBV10-3,TRBJ2-3,.,CAISERPGGSRTDTQYF,TGTGCCATCAGTGAGAGGCCAGGAGGGTCCCGCACAGATACGCAGTATTTT
.,12,TRBV5-1,TRBJ1-6,.,CASSRAGGPLHF,TGCGCCAGCAGCCGAGCGGGAGGTCCCCTCCACTTT
.,12,TRBV20-1,TRBJ2-5,.,CSARGPQETQYF,TGCAGTGCCAGGGGCCCTCAAGAGACCCAGTACTTC
.,16,TRBV6-5,TRBJ2-2,.,CASSYSPSGYTGELFF,TGTGCCAGCAGTTACTCGCCCAGCGGTTACACCGGGGAGCTGTTTTTT
.,16,TRBV4-1,TRBJ2-7,.,CASSQSRGWGTYEQYF,TGCGCCAGCAGCCAGTCACGGGGCTGGGGAACCTACGAGCAGTACTTC
many,12,TRBV2,TRBJ2-1,.,CASSSVINEQFF,TGTGCCAGCAGTTCGGTAATCAATGAGCAGTTCTTC
few,13,TRBV15,TRBJ2-3,.,CATSRDPGDTQYF,TGTGCCACCAGCAGAGATCCCGGGGATACGCAGTATTTT
few,13,TRBV3-1,TRBJ2-7,.,CASSYGLDYEQYF,TGTGCCAGCAGCTATGGACTGGATTACGAGCAGTACTTC
.,16,TRBV28,TRBJ2-3,.,CASSSGLLTSTDTQYF,TGTGCCAGCAGTTCGGGACTCCTTACTAGCACAGATACGCAGTATTTT
.,16,TRBV12-3/TRBV12-4,TRBJ2-2,TRBD1,CASSLMTGGGSGELFF,TGTGCCAGCAGTTTGATGACAGGGGGAGGGTCCGGGGAGCTGTTTTTT
many,17,TRBV5-1,TRBJ1-1,TRBD1,CASSTRQGNDPGTEAFF,TGCGCCAGCAGCACCCGACAGGGTAACGATCCCGGCACTGAAGCTTTCTTT
many,16,TRBV3-1,TRBJ2-4,.,CASSQEGQLAKNIQYF,TGTGCCAGCAGCCAAGAAGGGCAGTTAGCCAAAAACATTCAGTACTTC